A selection of T cell receptor beta chains follows, all from one sample in a study of T cell responses to AZD1222 COVID-19 vaccine. Profiled with immunoSEQ multiplex PCR; TCRdb holds only in-frame clones, not every one. Among approximately 130,000 clones listed, approximately 93% were seen once. The material was peripheral blood, obtained on day 0 of AZD1222 vaccination. The source is an adult in good health. The CDR3 runs from the conserved cysteine through the conserved F or W. The D gene is left open where the match is weak. Rows give clone size only sometimes, using once, few, many, or a class for an expanded clone.

abundance	v_gene	j_gene	len	d_gene	CDR3aa	CDR3nt
NA	TRBV29-1	TRBJ1-1	13	NA	CSVVETGNTEAFF	TGCAGCGTTGTTGAGACGGGGAACACTGAAGCTTTCTTT
NA	TRBV5-1	TRBJ1-4	14	NA	CASSLQGSNEKLFF	TGCGCCAGCAGCTTACAGGGATCTAATGAAAAACTGTTTTTT
NA	TRBV9	TRBJ2-1	14	NA	CASSVGLRTNEQFF	TGTGCCAGCAGCGTGGGCTTGAGGACCAATGAGCAGTTCTTC
NA	TRBV2	TRBJ1-2	14	TRBD1	CASSAGRGRYGYTF	TGTGCCAGCAGTGCGGGCAGGGGGAGGTATGGCTACACCTTC
few	TRBV9	TRBJ1-1	16	TRBD1	CASSPSRGTGFTEAFF	TGTGCCAGCAGCCCCAGCAGGGGGACAGGGTTCACTGAAGCTTTCTTT
NA	TRBV7-3	TRBJ1-1	13	NA	CASSKGGSTEAFF	TGTGCCAGCAGCAAAGGGGGGAGCACTGAAGCTTTCTTT
NA	TRBV18	TRBJ2-1	15	TRBD2	CASSPVAGVNNEQFF	TGTGCCAGCTCACCAGTAGCGGGAGTCAACAATGAGCAGTTCTTC
few	TRBV28	TRBJ1-1	14	TRBD1	CASRPGGANTEAFF	TGTGCCAGCAGGCCAGGGGGTGCGAACACTGAAGCTTTCTTT
once	TRBV10-1	TRBJ1-1	15	TRBD1	CASSESDRGSAEAFF	TGCGCCAGCAGTGAGTCGGACAGGGGTTCAGCTGAAGCTTTCTTT
NA	TRBV28	TRBJ1-1	17	TRBD1	CASRVGQGGGKNTEAFF	TGTGCCAGCAGAGTCGGACAGGGTGGGGGTAAGAACACTGAAGCTTTCTTT
few	TRBV11-2	TRBJ1-3	15	NA	CASSSTGLIGNTIYF	TGTGCCAGCAGCTCGACAGGTCTTATTGGAAACACCATATATTTT
NA	TRBV9	TRBJ1-3	16	NA	CASSVGRANSGNTIYF	TGTGCCAGCAGCGTAGGTCGGGCGAACTCTGGAAACACCATATATTTT
NA	TRBV27	TRBJ1-1	9	NA	CASIRTAFF	TGTGCCAGCATACGTACGGCTTTCTTT
NA	TRBV9	TRBJ1-1	16	TRBD1	CASSVGDRSRGTEAFF	TGTGCCAGCAGCGTCGGGGACAGATCTAGGGGGACTGAAGCTTTCTTT
NA	TRBV10-1	TRBJ2-7	9	NA	CASMNEQYF	TGCGCCAGCATGAACGAGCAGTACTTC
NA	TRBV2	TRBJ1-1	15	NA	CASSYFRGRNTEAFF	TGTGCCAGCAGTTATTTCAGGGGTCGGAACACTGAAGCTTTCTTT
NA	TRBV28	TRBJ1-6	14	NA	CASRPPGLNSPLHF	TGTGCCAGCAGGCCACCGGGCCTGAATTCACCCCTCCACTTT
NA	TRBV28	TRBJ1-5	15	NA	CASSSGTFSNQPQHF	TGTGCCAGCAGCTCCGGGACATTTAGCAATCAGCCCCAGCATTTT
NA	TRBV5-1	TRBJ1-1	15	NA	CASSLGGGLSTEAFF	TGCGCCAGCAGCTTGGGTGGGGGCTTGAGCACTGAAGCTTTCTTT
NA	TRBV4-1	TRBJ2-7	14	NA	CASSQGAGQYEQYF	TGCGCCAGCAGCCAAGGGGCAGGCCAGTACGAGCAGTACTTC
NA	TRBV9	TRBJ1-1	12	NA	CASSVATGEAFF	TGTGCCAGCAGCGTAGCTACGGGTGAAGCTTTCTTT
NA	TRBV24-1	TRBJ2-5	16	TRBD2	CATSDLGRGGLETQYF	TGTGCCACCAGTGATTTAGGGAGGGGAGGCTTGGAGACCCAGTACTTC
once	TRBV6-6	TRBJ2-7	15	NA	CASSYRGGQTDEQYF	TGTGCCAGCAGTTACAGGGGGGGACAGACCGACGAGCAGTACTTC
NA	TRBV4-1	TRBJ2-2	16	NA	CASSRLQGSNTGELFF	TGCGCCAGCAGCCGATTACAGGGCTCGAACACCGGGGAGCTGTTTTTT
NA	TRBV30	TRBJ2-2	15	TRBD1	CAWRRIDRDAGELFF	TGTGCCTGGCGCCGAATTGACAGGGACGCCGGGGAGCTGTTTTTT